This T cell receptor beta chain was obtained from a study of cytomegalovirus exposure and HLA in healthy donors. Looking at the study overall: Inside one of the first data releases sat around 77 million unique TCRs taken from HLA-typed donors.

The PCR contained 60 Vbeta and 13 Jbeta primers. Sequenced by immunoSEQ multiplex PCR; TCRdb stores in-frame clones only, minus some. There are around 90,000 clones in the sample; approximately 86% occur only once, and roughly 9.2% lies in the top ten. Germline CDR1 reads SGHRS; CDR2 reads YFSETQ. V gave up 4 bases and J gave up 9 bases; unmatched junction bases: 6. The CDR3 loop spans 13 amino acids. The origin of this receptor is a man aged 25-40 years in good health and CMV-seropositive. J is TRBJ2-1 and V is TRBV5-1; 8 bases are a match to TRBD2. Sequenced material: PBMCs. The CDR3 region is CASSPGGLAEQFF. The CDR3 nucleotides read TGCGCCAGCAGCCCTGGAGGACTAGCTGAGCAGTTCTTC.